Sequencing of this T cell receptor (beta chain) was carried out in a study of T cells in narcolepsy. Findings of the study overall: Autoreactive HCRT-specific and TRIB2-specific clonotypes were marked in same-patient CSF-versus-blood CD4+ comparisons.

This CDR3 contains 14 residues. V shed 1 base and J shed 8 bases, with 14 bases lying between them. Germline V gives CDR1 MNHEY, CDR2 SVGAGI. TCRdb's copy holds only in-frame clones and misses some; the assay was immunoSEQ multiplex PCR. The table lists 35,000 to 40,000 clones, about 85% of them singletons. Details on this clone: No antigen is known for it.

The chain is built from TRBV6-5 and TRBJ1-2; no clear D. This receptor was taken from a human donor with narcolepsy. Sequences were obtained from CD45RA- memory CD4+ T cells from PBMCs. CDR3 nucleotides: TGTGCCAGCAGTTACTTCGGAGTTAGAGGGGGCTACACCTTC. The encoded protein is CASSYFGVRGGYTF.